The clone carrying this T cell receptor beta chain was recorded a few times. These data belong to a study of shared clonotypes between healthy human individuals. Study in general: There were three CD4 naive, three CD4 memory, two CD8 naive and one CD8 memory plates per donor.

Sequencing used immunoSEQ multiplex PCR; TCRdb keeps in-frame clones, though not all of them. The sample shows under 1,100,000 clones, 75% to 85% of them seen only once. CDR3 length equals 13 residues. Between the trimmed V and J ends, which lost 6 bases and 2 bases, there was a span of 8 bases. CDR1 is MDHEN and CDR2 is SYDVKM in the germline V gene. Sequenced material: memory CD4+ T cells from PBMCs. The subset denotes: CD45RA-negative fraction. The chain carries TRBV28 and TRBJ2-1; perhaps TRBD1 as D (5 bases). The receptor comes from a man aged 18 to 35 in good health. Some clones in this sample may be carry-over from other donors' samples. CDR3 bases: TGTGCCAGCAGACAGGACCCCTACAATGAGCAGTTCTTC. Its translation is CASRQDPYNEQFF.